These 3 T cell receptor beta chains share one sample of origin, sequenced in a study of breast tumors, draining lymph nodes, adjacent tissues. Breast cancer patients provided tissue from their axillary draining lymph nodes. One entry per CDR3 protein results from TCRdb running MiXCR on the multiplex PCR reads. Among about 270,000 distinct CDR3 sequences listed, around 30% were seen once. The sequencing sample was made of axillary lymph node tissue. Receptor source: a female donor with breast cancer. Some clones in this sample may be carry-over from other donors' samples.

This clonotype has just one count. The conserved final phenylalanine or tryptophan is absent from the CDR3, which likely points to a read error. The limits of the CDR3 on the DNA are not certain, so only TCRdb's listed CDR3 is given. The chain is built from TRBV7-9 and TRBJ2-3; the table's D gene call, TRBD1, was not cross checked with the DNA. The length of the CDR3 is 9 amino acids, counting both ends. The germline CDR1 and CDR2 sequences are SEHNR and FQNEAQ (reference sequence). The CDR3 is CASSFDDRV.

Note on this clonotype: Possible read error: a much larger clone is one base away. This rearrangement joins TRBV6-1 to TRBJ2-7; either TRBD1 or TRBD2 may supply D (5 bases each). The CDR3 is made up of 12 amino acids. The V and J ends lost 9 bases and 10 bases respectively, with 19 bases between them. Germline V gene sequence: CDR1 MNHNS, CDR2 SASEGT. The CDR3 DNA sequence: TGTGCCAGACATCGGGACGGTCAAGTACAGTACTTC. Encoded protein: CARHRDGQVQYF.

This clonotype was detected ten times or more. The chain joins TRBV2 to TRBJ1-6; no firm D call. V lost 5 bases, J lost 9 bases, and 11 bases lay in between. There are 13 residues in the CDR3. Germline V gene sequence: CDR1 SNHLY, CDR2 FYNNEI. In DNA form, the CDR3 reads TGTGCCAGCAGTCTTGCTGGTGGTTCACCCCTCCACTTT. Protein: CASSLAGGSPLHF.